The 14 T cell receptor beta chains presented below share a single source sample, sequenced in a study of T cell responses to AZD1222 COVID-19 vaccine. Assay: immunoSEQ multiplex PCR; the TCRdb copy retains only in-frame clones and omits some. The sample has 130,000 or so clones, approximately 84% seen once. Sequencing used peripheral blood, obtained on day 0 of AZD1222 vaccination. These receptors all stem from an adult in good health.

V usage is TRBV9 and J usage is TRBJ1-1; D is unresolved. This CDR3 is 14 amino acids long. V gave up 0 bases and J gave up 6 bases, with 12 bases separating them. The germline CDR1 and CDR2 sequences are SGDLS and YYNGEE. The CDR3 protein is CASSVVLAGAEAFF. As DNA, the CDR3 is TGTGCCAGCAGCGTAGTCCTTGCCGGCGCTGAAGCTTTCTTT.

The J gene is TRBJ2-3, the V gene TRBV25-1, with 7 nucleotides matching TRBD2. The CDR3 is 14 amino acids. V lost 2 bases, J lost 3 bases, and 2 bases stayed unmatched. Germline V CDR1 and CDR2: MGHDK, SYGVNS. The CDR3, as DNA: TGTGCCAGCAGTGAAGTTAGCGGGACAGATACGCAGTATTTT. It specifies CASSEVSGTDTQYF. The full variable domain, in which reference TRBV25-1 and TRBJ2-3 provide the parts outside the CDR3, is EADIYQTPRYLVIGTGKKITLECSQTMGHDKMYWYQQDPGMELHLIHYSYGVNSTEKGDLSSESTVSRIRTEHFPLTLESARPSHTSQYLCASSEVSGTDTQYFGPGTRLTVL.

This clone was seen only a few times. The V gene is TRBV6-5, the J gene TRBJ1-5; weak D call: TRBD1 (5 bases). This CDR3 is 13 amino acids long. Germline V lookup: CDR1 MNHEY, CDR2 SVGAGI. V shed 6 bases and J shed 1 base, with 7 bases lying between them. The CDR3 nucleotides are TGTGCCAGCAGGCGACAGAGCAATCAGCCCCAGCATTTT. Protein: CASRRQSNQPQHF.

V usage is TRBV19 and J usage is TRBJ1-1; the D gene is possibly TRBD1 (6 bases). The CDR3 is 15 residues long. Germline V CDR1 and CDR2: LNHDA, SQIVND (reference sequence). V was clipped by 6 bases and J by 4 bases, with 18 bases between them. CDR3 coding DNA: TGTGCCAGTAGCCCCGGAGCAGGGGAAGGCACTGAAGCTTTCTTT. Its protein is CASSPGAGEGTEAFF.

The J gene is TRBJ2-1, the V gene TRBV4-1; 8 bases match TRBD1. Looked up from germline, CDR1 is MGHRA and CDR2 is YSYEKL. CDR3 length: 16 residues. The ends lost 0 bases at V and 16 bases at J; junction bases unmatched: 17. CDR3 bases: TGCGCCAGCAGCCAAGATCTAGATCAGGGGGCTGTAACTGGATTCTTC. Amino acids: CASSQDLDQGAVTGFF.

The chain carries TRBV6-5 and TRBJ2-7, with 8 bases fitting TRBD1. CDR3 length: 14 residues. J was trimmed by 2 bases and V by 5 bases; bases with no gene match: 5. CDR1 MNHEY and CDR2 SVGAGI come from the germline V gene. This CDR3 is CASSIRQGTYEQYF. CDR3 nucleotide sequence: TGTGCCAGCAGTATCCGACAGGGGACCTACGAGCAGTACTTC.

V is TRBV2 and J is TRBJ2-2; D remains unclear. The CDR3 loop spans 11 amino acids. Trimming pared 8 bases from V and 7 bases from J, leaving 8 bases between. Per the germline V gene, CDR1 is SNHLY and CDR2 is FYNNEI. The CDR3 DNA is TGTGCCAGCCGGAGCAGCGGGGAGCTGTTTTTT. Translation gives CASRSSGELFF. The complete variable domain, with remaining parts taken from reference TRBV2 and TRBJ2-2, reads EPEVTQTPSHQVTQMGQEVILRCVPISNHLYFYWYRQILGQKVEFLVSFYNNEISEKSEIFDDQFSVERPDGSNFTLKIRSTKLEDSAMYFCASRSSGELFFGEGSRLTVL.

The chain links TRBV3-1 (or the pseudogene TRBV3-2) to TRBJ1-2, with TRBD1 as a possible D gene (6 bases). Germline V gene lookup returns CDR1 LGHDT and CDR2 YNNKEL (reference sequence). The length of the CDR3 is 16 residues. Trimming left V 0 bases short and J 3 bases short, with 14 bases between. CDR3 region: CASSQDSRAGDYGYTF. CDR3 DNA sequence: TGTGCCAGCAGCCAAGATTCCCGGGCAGGGGACTATGGCTACACCTTC.

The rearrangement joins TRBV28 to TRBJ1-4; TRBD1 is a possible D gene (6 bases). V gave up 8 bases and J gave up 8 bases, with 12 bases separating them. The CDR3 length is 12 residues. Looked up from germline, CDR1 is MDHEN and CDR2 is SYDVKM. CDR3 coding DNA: TGTGCCAGCGGGCAGGGGATGGAAAAACTGTTTTTT. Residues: CASGQGMEKLFF.

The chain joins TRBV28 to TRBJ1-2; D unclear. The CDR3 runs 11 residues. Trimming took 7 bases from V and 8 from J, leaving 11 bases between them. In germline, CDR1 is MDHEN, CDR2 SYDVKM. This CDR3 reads CASTDWPGYTF. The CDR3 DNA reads TGTGCCAGCACTGATTGGCCCGGCTACACCTTC.

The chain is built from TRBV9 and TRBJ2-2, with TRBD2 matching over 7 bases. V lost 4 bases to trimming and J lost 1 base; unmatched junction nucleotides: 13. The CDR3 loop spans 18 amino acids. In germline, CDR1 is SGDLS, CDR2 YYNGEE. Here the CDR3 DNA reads TGTGCCAGCAGCTCATCAACCTTAGCGGGCCTGAACACCGGGGAGCTGTTTTTT. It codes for CASSSSTLAGLNTGELFF.

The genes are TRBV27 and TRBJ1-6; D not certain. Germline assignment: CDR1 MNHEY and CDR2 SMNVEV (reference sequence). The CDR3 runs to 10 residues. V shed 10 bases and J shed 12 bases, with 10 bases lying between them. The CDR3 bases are TGTGCCATCCTAGGATTACCCCTCCACTTT. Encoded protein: CAILGLPLHF.

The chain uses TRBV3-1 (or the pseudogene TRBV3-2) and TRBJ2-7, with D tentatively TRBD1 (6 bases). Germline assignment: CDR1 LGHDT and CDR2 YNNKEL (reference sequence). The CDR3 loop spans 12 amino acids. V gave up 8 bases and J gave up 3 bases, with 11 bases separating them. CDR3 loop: CASSRGIYEQYF. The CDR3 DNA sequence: TGTGCCAGCTCGAGGGGGATCTACGAGCAGTACTTC.

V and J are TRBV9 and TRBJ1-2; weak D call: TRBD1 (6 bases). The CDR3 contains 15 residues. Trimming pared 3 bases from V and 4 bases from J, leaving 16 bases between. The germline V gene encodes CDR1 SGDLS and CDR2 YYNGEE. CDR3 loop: CASSGFRDNLYGYTF. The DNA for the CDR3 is TGTGCCAGCAGCGGTTTCCGGGACAACCTCTATGGCTACACCTTC.